This TCR beta chain appears in the sequencing data of a study of blood T cell repertoires in COVID-19. For the study at large: Some COVID-19 samples were acute and others convalescent; all came from the United States, Italy and Spain. In each case, the material was cDNA or gDNA derived from T cells, B-cell-depleted T cells, or PBMCs.

From germline, CDR1 is LNHNV and CDR2 YYDKDF (reference sequence). Trimming removed 0 bases from V and 4 bases from J, with 16 bases in between. The CDR3 consists of 17 residues. This clone came up once. Authors' processing steps: Using reference gene primer amplification, nucleated cell counts were estimated. TCRdb's copy holds only in-frame clones and misses some; the assay was immunoSEQ multiplex PCR. V, J and clone size reflect that table, while D and trimming were determined from the DNA. The sample includes 45,000 to 50,000 clones, approximately 83% of them seen just once. Sequencing was done on a sample of peripheral blood. This TCR was sampled from a woman of 80 years or more with COVID-19, enrolled during active disease. V and J are TRBV15 and TRBJ1-3; D gene ambiguous. This CDR3 reads CATSRDRSYSGGNTIYF. The CDR3 DNA sequence: TGTGCCACCAGCAGAGACAGGAGCTATTCGGGGGGAAACACCATATATTTT.